The 5 T cell receptor beta chains presented below share a single source sample, sequenced in a study of T cells in Graves' hyperthyroidism and ophthalmopathy. Amplification targeted TCR beta CDR3 regions from RNA transcripts. HTBI primers were employed in a first-round RT-PCR of the TCR CDR3. From the multiplex PCR reads, TCRdb called clonotypes with MiXCR, one entry per CDR3 protein. The table shows hundreds of thousands of distinct CDR3 sequences, with about 14% occurring only once. Sequenced sample: blood. These receptors were obtained from a woman in her 50s with Graves' ophthalmopathy.

In this sample, this clonotype turned up a few times. A much larger clone is a single base away; this may be a read error. V gene TRBV2 combines with J gene TRBJ2-2; D is perhaps TRBD2 (6 bases). V lost 6 bases and J lost 6, with 14 bases in between. The CDR3 is made up of 14 amino acids. From germline, CDR1 is SNHLY and CDR2 FYNNEI. In nucleotides, the CDR3 is TGTGCCAGCAGGAGGGAGGACCTCGCCGGGGAGCTGTTTTTT. This codes for CASRREDLAGELFF.

This clonotype was picked up many times. The genes are TRBV18 and TRBJ1-1; TRBD1 is a possible D gene (5 bases). Trimming took off 0 bases at V and 0 bases at J, with 8 bases between the two ends. The CDR3 is 15 amino acids. Germline values: CDR1 KGHSH, CDR2 LQKENI. The chain's CDR3 is CASSPPRGVNTEAFF. CDR3 DNA sequence: TGTGCCAGCTCACCACCGAGAGGGGTGAACACTGAAGCTTTCTTT.

The V gene is TRBV6-2 or TRBV6-3, the J gene TRBJ1-2, with 11 bases that match TRBD1. The CDR3 loop spans 14 amino acids. The junction had 5 bases not matched to a gene; V was cut back by 4 bases and J by 7 bases. Germline V CDR1 and CDR2: MNHEY, SVGEGT. The CDR3 bases are TGTGCCAGCAGTTGCCTGGACAGGGGGCTTGGCTACACCTTC. As protein: CASSCLDRGLGYTF.

This clonotype was picked up many times. This chain uses TRBV24-1 with TRBJ2-3; 9 bases map to TRBD1. The CDR3 covers 18 residues. The J segment lost 1 base and the V segment lost 4 bases, leaving 11 bases of the junction unmatched. Germline V gene lookup returns CDR1 KGHDR and CDR2 SFDVKD. CDR3 residues: CATSDTTGGALRTDTQYF. The CDR3 coding sequence is TGTGCCACCAGTGACACCACAGGGGGCGCCTTGCGCACAGATACGCAGTATTTT.

In this sample, this clonotype turned up many times. The rearrangement links TRBV30 to TRBJ2-7, with D perhaps matching TRBD2 (5 bases). CDR3 length: 13 amino acids. V gave up 1 base and J gave up 3 bases, with 10 bases separating them. Germline lookup yields CDR1 GTSNPN and CDR2 SVGIG (reference sequence). The CDR3 is CAWSALADYEQYF. The CDR3 nucleotides read TGTGCCTGGAGTGCGCTAGCTGACTACGAGCAGTACTTC.